The rows below give T cell receptor beta chains drawn from one sample of a study of T cells in Graves' hyperthyroidism and ophthalmopathy. TCRdb independently ran MiXCR on the multiplex PCR reads; one entry per CDR3 protein. The table records hundreds of thousands of distinct CDR3 sequences, 14% of them present only once. The sequenced material came from blood. Receptors were obtained from a woman between 18 and 30 years old with Graves' hyperthyroidism. Both conserved end residues are part of each CDR3. D genes are given only for firm matches. Clone size, where shown, is once, few, many, or a class for clones that have expanded.

d_gene	v_gene	j_gene	abundance	CDR3aa	CDR3nt
TRBD2	TRBV28	TRBJ2-4	many	CASSSEAGGLAKNIQYF	TGTGCCAGCAGTTCGGAAGCGGGAGGGTTAGCCAAAAACATTCAGTACTTC
TRBD2	TRBV6-5	TRBJ2-7	.	CASSYRKIGTSGSYEQYF	TGTGCCAGCAGTTACCGGAAAATTGGGACTAGCGGTTCCTACGAGCAGTACTTC
TRBD2	TRBV6-2/TRBV6-3	TRBJ2-2	many	CASSYLAGSDTGELFF	TGTGCCAGCAGTTACTTAGCGGGATCCGACACCGGGGAGCTGTTTTTT
.	TRBV11-2	TRBJ1-4	.	CASSSVREGRWEKLFF	TGTGCCAGCAGCTCCGTCAGGGAGGGGAGGTGGGAAAAACTGTTTTTT
TRBD2	TRBV4-2	TRBJ2-1	few	CASSLHPTSGGGGEQFF	TGTGCCAGCAGCCTCCATCCTACTAGCGGGGGGGGGGGTGAGCAGTTCTTC
.	TRBV20-1	TRBJ1-4	.	CSARDPGEGEKLFF	TGCAGTGCTAGAGATCCCGGGGAAGGGGAAAAACTGTTTTTT
.	TRBV7-2	TRBJ1-1	many	CASSSRQSPFMNTEAFF	TGTGCCAGCAGCTCACGACAGAGTCCCTTTATGAACACTGAAGCTTTCTTT
TRBD2	TRBV7-9	TRBJ2-3	.	CASSPYSGRPNTQYF	TGTGCCAGCAGCCCGTACAGCGGGAGGCCAAATACGCAGTATTTT
TRBD1	TRBV7-2	TRBJ2-5	.	CASSPRRAGGLKTQYF	TGTGCCAGCAGCCCCCGGAGGGCAGGGGGCTTAAAGACCCAGTACTTC
.	TRBV6-2/TRBV6-3	TRBJ2-1	.	CATTPTSYNEQFF	TGTGCCACTACCCCAACTAGTTACAATGAGCAGTTCTTC
TRBD2	TRBV18	TRBJ2-3	.	CASSLTTSGNSDTQYF	TGTGCCAGCTCACTAACGACTAGCGGGAACTCAGATACGCAGTATTTT
.	TRBV27	TRBJ2-1	.	CASSLSRDIDEQFF	TGTGCCAGCAGTTTATCCCGAGATATCGATGAGCAGTTCTTC
.	TRBV11-2	TRBJ2-5	many	CASSLAGGVRETQYF	TGTGCCAGCAGCTTAGCCGGGGGTGTGAGAGAGACCCAGTACTTC
TRBD1	TRBV11-2	TRBJ1-1	many	CASSVAGTGGRGAFF	TGTGCCAGCAGCGTCGCCGGGACAGGGGGCCGGGGGGCTTTCTTT
TRBD2	TRBV5-5	TRBJ2-1	few	CASSLTLAGGYNEQFF	TGTGCCAGCAGCCTCACATTAGCGGGAGGGTACAATGAGCAGTTCTTC
.	TRBV7-9	TRBJ1-1	many	CASSYGAYTEAFF	TGTGCCAGCAGCTACGGGGCTTACACTGAAGCTTTCTTT
.	TRBV19	TRBJ1-2	.	CASTMPQVDGYTF	TGTGCCAGTACCATGCCGCAAGTGGATGGCTACACCTTC
TRBD1	TRBV6-2/TRBV6-3	TRBJ2-1	many	CASSRPGQGAREQFF	TGTGCCAGCAGTCGTCCGGGACAGGGGGCTAGGGAGCAGTTCTTC
.	TRBV3-1	TRBJ1-1	.	CASSQEKRAFF	TGTGCCAGCAGCCAAGAGAAAAGGGCTTTCTTT
.	TRBV11-3	TRBJ2-1	many	CASSSPETRGNEQFF	TGTGCCAGCAGCTCTCCGGAAACGAGGGGGAATGAGCAGTTCTTC
TRBD1	TRBV19	TRBJ1-1	.	CASILRGTGGGTEAFF	TGTGCCAGTATCCTCCGGGGGACAGGGGGCGGCACTGAAGCTTTCTTT
.	TRBV4-1	TRBJ2-3	many	CASSQDRGTTSTDTQYF	TGCGCCAGCAGCCAAGATAGGGGGACCACGAGCACAGATACGCAGTATTTT
TRBD2	TRBV13	TRBJ2-1	.	CASTRQLAGGYEQFF	TGTGCCAGCACGAGACAGCTAGCGGGAGGGTATGAGCAGTTCTTC
.	TRBV5-1	TRBJ1-2	many	CASSFGNNYGYTF	TGCGCCAGCAGCTTCGGGAACAACTATGGCTACACCTTC
TRBD2	TRBV30	TRBJ2-5	.	CATTIGASGRRETQYF	TGTGCCACTACTATTGGGGCTAGCGGGAGAAGGGAGACCCAGTACTTC
TRBD1	TRBV11-3	TRBJ1-1	.	CASSFRSGGRNTEAFF	TGTGCCAGCAGCTTTAGGTCAGGGGGCCGAAACACTGAAGCTTTCTTT
TRBD2	TRBV6-1	TRBJ2-5	few	CASSSRGLAAQETQYF	TGTGCCAGCAGTTCCCGGGGACTAGCGGCTCAAGAGACCCAGTACTTC
.	TRBV3-1	TRBJ1-2	many	CASSQVDGIPNGYTF	TGTGCCAGCAGCCAAGTGGACGGGATCCCGAATGGCTACACCTTC
TRBD2	TRBV20-1	TRBJ2-7	many	CSASLRPIPGLAVSHNEQYF	TGCAGTGCTTCTCTAAGACCAATACCGGGACTAGCGGTTTCTCACAACGAGCAGTACTTC
TRBD2	TRBV6-2/TRBV6-3	TRBJ2-4	few	CASSSDITGGLAKNIQYF	TGTGCCAGCAGTTCCGACATCACGGGAGGACTAGCCAAAAACATTCAGTACTTC
.	TRBV11-2	TRBJ1-5	many	CASSLTNSNQPQHF	TGTGCCAGCAGCTTAACGAACAGCAATCAGCCCCAGCATTTT
.	TRBV5-6	TRBJ1-3	.	CASSFQGFGNTIYF	TGTGCCAGCAGCTTTCAGGGGTTTGGAAACACCATATATTTT
.	TRBV2	TRBJ2-1	many	CASNMGGTDEQFF	TGTGCCAGCAACATGGGAGGGACAGATGAGCAGTTCTTC
TRBD2	TRBV6-2/TRBV6-3	TRBJ2-7	few	CASSYAGAGTPYEQYF	TGTGCCAGCAGTTACGCGGGAGCGGGGACGCCCTACGAGCAGTACTTC
.	TRBV12-3/TRBV12-4	TRBJ1-1	many	CASSLHTEAFF	TGTGCCAGCTCACTTCACACTGAAGCTTTCTTT
.	TRBV6-1	TRBJ1-2	few	CASTQFGDGYTF	TGTGCCAGCACCCAGTTTGGGGATGGCTACACCTTC
TRBD1	TRBV30	TRBJ1-1	.	CAWSEGQGTEAFF	TGTGCCTGGAGCGAGGGACAGGGGACTGAAGCTTTCTTT
TRBD2	TRBV12-3/TRBV12-4	TRBJ2-5	many	CASSLTSGSETQYF	TGTGCCAGCAGTTTGACTAGCGGGAGTGAGACCCAGTACTTC
TRBD1	TRBV7-9	TRBJ1-1	many	CASSPSTGRNTEAFF	TGTGCCAGCAGCCCTTCGACAGGGCGGAACACTGAAGCTTTCTTT
.	TRBV7-8	TRBJ2-2	few	CASTPQGAGTGELFF	TGTGCCAGCACCCCCCAAGGGGCGGGGACCGGGGAGCTGTTTTTT
.	TRBV5-5	TRBJ2-5	.	CASSRGLVGTQYF	TGTGCCAGCAGCCGGGGATTAGTTGGGACCCAGTACTTC
.	TRBV6-1	TRBJ1-4	many	CASIPPGLGREKLFF	TGTGCCAGCATCCCTCCGGGACTCGGACGTGAAAAACTGTTTTTT
.	TRBV30	TRBJ1-2	many	CAWKGYEGYTF	TGTGCCTGGAAGGGTTACGAGGGCTACACCTTC
.	TRBV18	TRBJ1-3	few	CASSPQQVENTIYF	TGTGCCAGCTCACCACAACAGGTGGAAAACACCATATATTTT
TRBD2	TRBV7-6	TRBJ2-7	many	CASSPPSGEQYF	TGTGCCAGCAGCCCCCCTAGCGGTGAGCAGTACTTC
.	TRBV28	TRBJ2-5	many	CASSLTPDSTSGTQYF	TGTGCCAGCAGTTTAACCCCGGACAGTACCTCAGGGACCCAGTACTTC
TRBD2	TRBV27	TRBJ2-1	many	CASRPKESLAVKDNEQFF	TGTGCCAGCAGACCGAAAGAAAGCCTAGCGGTAAAGGACAATGAGCAGTTCTTC
TRBD2	TRBV7-2	TRBJ2-1	many	CASGGQGLAGEEQFF	TGTGCCAGCGGGGGTCAGGGACTAGCGGGAGAAGAGCAGTTCTTC
TRBD2	TRBV19	TRBJ2-3	.	CASSNSGSTDTQYF	TGTGCCAGTAGTAATAGCGGGAGTACGGATACGCAGTATTTT
.	TRBV19	TRBJ1-1	few	CASSIGGMNTEAFF	TGTGCCAGTAGTATAGGCGGAATGAACACTGAAGCTTTCTTT
.	TRBV20-1	TRBJ2-1	many	CSARGVNNEQFF	TGCAGTGCTAGAGGAGTTAACAATGAGCAGTTCTTC
.	TRBV18	TRBJ2-1	many	CASSPVDEQFF	TGTGCCAGCTCACCAGTGGATGAGCAGTTCTTC
TRBD1	TRBV30	TRBJ2-1	few	CAWRTGFRIDEQFF	TGTGCCTGGAGGACAGGGTTTCGGATCGATGAGCAGTTCTTC
TRBD1	TRBV6-2/TRBV6-3	TRBJ2-7	.	CASSTQGVGSYEQYF	TGTGCCAGCAGTACTCAGGGGGTTGGCTCCTACGAGCAGTACTTC
.	TRBV6-1	TRBJ2-2	few	CASSSRSPNTGELFF	TGTGCCAGCAGTTCCAGGAGTCCGAACACCGGGGAGCTGTTTTTT
TRBD2	TRBV20-1	TRBJ2-1	many	CSALSSGRTYNEQFF	TGCAGTGCTTTAAGTAGCGGGAGAACCTACAATGAGCAGTTCTTC
.	TRBV10-3	TRBJ1-1	few	CAITADMNTEAFF	TGTGCCATCACAGCAGACATGAACACTGAAGCTTTCTTT
.	TRBV27	TRBJ2-7	few	CASSPGLVQRVREQYF	TGTGCCAGCAGTCCCGGCCTAGTGCAGCGGGTCAGGGAGCAGTACTTC
.	TRBV18	TRBJ2-1	many	CASSHDSYNEQFF	TGTGCCAGCTCACATGACTCGTACAATGAGCAGTTCTTC
.	TRBV4-3	TRBJ1-1	many	CASSQDNELTEAFF	TGCGCCAGCAGCCAAGATAATGAACTGACTGAAGCTTTCTTT